This TCR beta chain was retrieved from a study of molecular identifiers for immune sequencing clone quantification. Sorting was used to obtain naive CD8 T cells (CD8+CD4-CCR7+CD45RA+). TCRdb re-derived calls from the PCR reads in MiXCR, one entry per CDR3 protein. The data show approximately 100,000 distinct CDR3 sequences, roughly a third seen once. Trimming pared 2 bases from V and 10 bases from J, leaving 12 bases between. Germline CDR1 is MNHEY and CDR2 is SMNVEV (reference sequence). This CDR3 contains 13 residues. The chain has TRBV27 and TRBJ2-1; no definite D call. The sequencing input was naive CD8+ T cells from blood, with Jurkat cell RNA spiked in. Subset denoted: FACS-sorted CD8+CD4-CCR7+CD45RA+ naive T cells. This clonotype was obtained from a human donor in good health. Some libraries in this study had Jurkat cell RNA spiked in. The DNA of the CDR3 is TGTGCCAGCAGTTTAGCCGGATTTGTAGAGCAGTTCTTC. This sequence encodes CASSLAGFVEQFF.